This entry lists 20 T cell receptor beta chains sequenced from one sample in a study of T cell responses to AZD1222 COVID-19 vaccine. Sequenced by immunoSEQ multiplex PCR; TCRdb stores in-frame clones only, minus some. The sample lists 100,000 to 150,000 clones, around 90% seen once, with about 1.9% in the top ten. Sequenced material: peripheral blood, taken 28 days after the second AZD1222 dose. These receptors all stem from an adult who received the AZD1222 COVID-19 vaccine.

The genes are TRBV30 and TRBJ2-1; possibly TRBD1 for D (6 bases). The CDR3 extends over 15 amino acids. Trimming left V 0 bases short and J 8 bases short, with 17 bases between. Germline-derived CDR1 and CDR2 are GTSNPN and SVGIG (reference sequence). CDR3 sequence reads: CAWSVRPTPGDEQFF. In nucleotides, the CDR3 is TGTGCCTGGAGTGTCCGCCCCACACCAGGGGATGAGCAGTTCTTC.

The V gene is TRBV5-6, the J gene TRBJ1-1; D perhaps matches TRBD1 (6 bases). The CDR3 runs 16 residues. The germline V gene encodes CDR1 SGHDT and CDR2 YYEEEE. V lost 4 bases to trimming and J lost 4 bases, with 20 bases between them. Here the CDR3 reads CASSPLTRGKFTEAFF. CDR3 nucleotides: TGTGCCAGCAGCCCCCTAACTAGGGGGAAATTCACTGAAGCTTTCTTT.

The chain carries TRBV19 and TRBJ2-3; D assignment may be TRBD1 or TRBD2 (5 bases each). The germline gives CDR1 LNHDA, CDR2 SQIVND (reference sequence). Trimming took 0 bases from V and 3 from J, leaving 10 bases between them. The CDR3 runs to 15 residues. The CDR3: CASSIDLGETDTQYF. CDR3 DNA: TGTGCCAGTAGTATAGATTTGGGGGAGACAGATACGCAGTATTTT.

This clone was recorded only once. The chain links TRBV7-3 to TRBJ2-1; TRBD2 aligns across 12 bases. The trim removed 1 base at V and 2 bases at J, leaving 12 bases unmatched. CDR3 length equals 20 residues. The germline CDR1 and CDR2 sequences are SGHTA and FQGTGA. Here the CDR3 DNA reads TGTGCCAGCAGCTTAATTGGGCCTAGCGGGGGGGCCAGCCCCTACAATGAGCAGTTCTTC. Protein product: CASSLIGPSGGASPYNEQFF.

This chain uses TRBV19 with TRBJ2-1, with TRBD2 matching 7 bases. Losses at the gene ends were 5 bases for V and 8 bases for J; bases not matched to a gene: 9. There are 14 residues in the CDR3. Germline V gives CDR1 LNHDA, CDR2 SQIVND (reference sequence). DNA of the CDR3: TGTGCCAGTAGTCCCCGGGACTACTTCTATGAGCAGTTCTTC. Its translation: CASSPRDYFYEQFF.

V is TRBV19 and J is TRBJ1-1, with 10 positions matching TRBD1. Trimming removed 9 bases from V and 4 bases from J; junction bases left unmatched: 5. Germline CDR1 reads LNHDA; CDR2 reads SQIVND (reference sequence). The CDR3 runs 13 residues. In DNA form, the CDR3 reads TGTGCCAGCCGACAGGGGGCGGGCACTGAAGCTTTCTTT. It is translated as CASRQGAGTEAFF.

The CDR3 loop reads CASSQVRGAGSYNEQFF. CDR3 in DNA: TGTGCCAGCAGCCAAGTCCGGGGCGCTGGGTCCTACAATGAGCAGTTCTTC. J is TRBJ2-1 and V is TRBV14; D might be TRBD1 or TRBD2, each matching 5 bases. Germline CDR1 and CDR2: SGHDN and FVKESK. V lost 1 base and J lost 1, with 14 bases in between. The CDR3 is 17 amino acids.

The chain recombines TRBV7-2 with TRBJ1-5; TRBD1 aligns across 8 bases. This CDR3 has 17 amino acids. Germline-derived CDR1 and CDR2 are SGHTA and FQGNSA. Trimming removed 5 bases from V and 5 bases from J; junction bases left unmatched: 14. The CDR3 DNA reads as TGTGCCAGCAGCCTTCACCTGGGCAGGGGGCCCCATCAGCCCCAGCATTTT. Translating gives CASSLHLGRGPHQPQHF.

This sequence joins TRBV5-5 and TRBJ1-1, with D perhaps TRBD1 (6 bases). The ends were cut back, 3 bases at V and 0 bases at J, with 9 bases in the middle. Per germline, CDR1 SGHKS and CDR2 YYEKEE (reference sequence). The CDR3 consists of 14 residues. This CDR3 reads CASSWTDMNTEAFF. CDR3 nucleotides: TGTGCCAGCAGCTGGACAGATATGAACACTGAAGCTTTCTTT.

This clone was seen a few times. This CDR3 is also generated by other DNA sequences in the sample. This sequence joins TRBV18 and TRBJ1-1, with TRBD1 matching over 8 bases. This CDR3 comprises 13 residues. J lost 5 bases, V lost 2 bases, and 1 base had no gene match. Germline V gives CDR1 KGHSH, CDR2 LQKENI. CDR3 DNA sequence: TGTGCCAGCTCACCAGACAGGGGAACTGAAGCTTTCTTT. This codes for CASSPDRGTEAFF.

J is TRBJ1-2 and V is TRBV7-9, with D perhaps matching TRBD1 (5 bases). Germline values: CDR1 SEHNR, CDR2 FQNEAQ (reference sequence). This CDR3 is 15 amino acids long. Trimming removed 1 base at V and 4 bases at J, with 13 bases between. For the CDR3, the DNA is TGTGCCAGCAGCTTAGGACAGTCACCCGGCTATGGCTACACCTTC. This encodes CASSLGQSPGYGYTF.

As DNA, the CDR3 is TGTGCCACACAGGGGCGCGGCACCGGGGAGCTGTTTTTT. Protein sequence: CATQGRGTGELFF. The J gene is TRBJ2-2, the V gene TRBV10-3; TRBD1 matches at 7 bases. The CDR3 covers 13 residues. Germline loops: CDR1 ENHRY, CDR2 SYGVKD. Trimming took 10 bases from V and 4 from J; bases not matched to a gene: 6.

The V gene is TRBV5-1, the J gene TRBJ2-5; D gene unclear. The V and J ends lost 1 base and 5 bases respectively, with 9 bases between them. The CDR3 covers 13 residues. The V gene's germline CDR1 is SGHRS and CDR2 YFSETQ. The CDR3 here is CASSLLAPETQYF. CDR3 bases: TGCGCCAGCAGCTTGCTGGCCCCGGAGACCCAGTACTTC.

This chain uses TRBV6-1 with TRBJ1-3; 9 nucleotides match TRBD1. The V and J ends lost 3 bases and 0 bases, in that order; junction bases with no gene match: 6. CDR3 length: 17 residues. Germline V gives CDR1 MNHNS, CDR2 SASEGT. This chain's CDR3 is CASSDVRGQGSGNTIYF. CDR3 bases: TGTGCCAGCAGTGACGTCAGGGGACAGGGCTCTGGAAACACCATATATTTT.

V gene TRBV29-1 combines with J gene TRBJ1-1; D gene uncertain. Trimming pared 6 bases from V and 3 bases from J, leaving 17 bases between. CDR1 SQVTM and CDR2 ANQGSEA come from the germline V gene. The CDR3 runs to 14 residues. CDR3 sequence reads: CSVSVRVGDTEAFF. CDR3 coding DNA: TGCAGCGTCTCGGTGAGGGTTGGGGACACTGAAGCTTTCTTT.

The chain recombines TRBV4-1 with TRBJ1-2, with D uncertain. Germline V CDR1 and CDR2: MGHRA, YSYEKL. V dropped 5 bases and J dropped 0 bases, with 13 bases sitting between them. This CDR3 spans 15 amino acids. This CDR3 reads CASSSAPGANYGYTF. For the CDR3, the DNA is TGCGCCAGCAGCTCCGCACCCGGGGCTAACTATGGCTACACCTTC.

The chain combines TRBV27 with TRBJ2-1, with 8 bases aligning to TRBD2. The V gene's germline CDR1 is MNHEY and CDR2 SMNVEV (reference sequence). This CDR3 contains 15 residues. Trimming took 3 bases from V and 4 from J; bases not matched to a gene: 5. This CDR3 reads CASSFTSGAYNEQFF. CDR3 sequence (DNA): TGTGCCAGCAGTTTTACTAGCGGAGCGTACAATGAGCAGTTCTTC.

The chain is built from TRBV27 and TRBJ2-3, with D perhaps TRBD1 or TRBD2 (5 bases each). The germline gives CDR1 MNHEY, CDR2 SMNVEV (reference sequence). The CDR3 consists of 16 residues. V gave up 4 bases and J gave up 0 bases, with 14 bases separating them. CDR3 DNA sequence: TGTGCCAGCAGTTGGGGACCGTCCTGGAGCACAGATACGCAGTATTTT. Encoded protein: CASSWGPSWSTDTQYF.

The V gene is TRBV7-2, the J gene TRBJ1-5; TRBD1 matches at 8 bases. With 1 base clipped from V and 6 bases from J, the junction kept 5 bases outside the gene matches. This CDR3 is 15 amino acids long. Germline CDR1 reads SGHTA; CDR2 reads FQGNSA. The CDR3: CASSLGTGFGQPQHF. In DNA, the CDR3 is TGTGCCAGCAGCTTAGGGACAGGGTTCGGTCAGCCCCAGCATTTT.

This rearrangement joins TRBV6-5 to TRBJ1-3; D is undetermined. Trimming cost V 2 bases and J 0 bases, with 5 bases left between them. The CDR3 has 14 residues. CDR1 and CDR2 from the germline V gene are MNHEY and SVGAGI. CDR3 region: CASSYGLSGNTIYF. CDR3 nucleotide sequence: TGTGCCAGCAGTTACGGCCTCTCTGGAAACACCATATATTTT.